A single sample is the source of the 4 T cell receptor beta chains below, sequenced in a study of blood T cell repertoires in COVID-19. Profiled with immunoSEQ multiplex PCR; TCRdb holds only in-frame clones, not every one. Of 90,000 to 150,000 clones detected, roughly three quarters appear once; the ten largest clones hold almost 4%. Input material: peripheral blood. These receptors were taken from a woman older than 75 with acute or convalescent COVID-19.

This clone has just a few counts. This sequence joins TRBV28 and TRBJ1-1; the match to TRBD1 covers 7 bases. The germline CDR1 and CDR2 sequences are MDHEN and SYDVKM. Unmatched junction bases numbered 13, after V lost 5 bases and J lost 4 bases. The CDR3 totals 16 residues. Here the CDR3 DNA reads TGTGCCAGCAGTCCCCCCAGGACAGGCATCTCCACTGAAGCTTTCTTT. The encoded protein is CASSPPRTGISTEAFF.

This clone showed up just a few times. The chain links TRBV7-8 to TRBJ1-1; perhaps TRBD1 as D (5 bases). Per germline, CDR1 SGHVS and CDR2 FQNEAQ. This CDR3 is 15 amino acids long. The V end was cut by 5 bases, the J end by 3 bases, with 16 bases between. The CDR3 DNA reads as TGTGCCAGCAGCCCGCTTAGGGGAGGGTACACTGAAGCTTTCTTT. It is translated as CASSPLRGGYTEAFF.

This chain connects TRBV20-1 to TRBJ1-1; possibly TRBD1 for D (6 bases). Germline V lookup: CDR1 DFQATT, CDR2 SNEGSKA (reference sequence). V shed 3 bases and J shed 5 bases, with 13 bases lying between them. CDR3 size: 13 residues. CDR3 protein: CSASINRETEAFF. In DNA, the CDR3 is TGCAGTGCTAGTATCAACAGGGAAACTGAAGCTTTCTTT.

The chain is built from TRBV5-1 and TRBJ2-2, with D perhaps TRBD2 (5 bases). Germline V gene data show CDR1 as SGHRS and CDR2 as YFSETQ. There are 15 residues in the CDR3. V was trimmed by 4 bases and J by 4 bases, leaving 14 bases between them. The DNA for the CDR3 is TGCGCCAGCAGCCCCACTAGTTCGATCACCGGGGAGCTGTTTTTT. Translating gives CASSPTSSITGELFF.